One and the same sample provided the 21 T cell receptor beta chains below, sequenced in a study of T cells in tuberculosis. Time point of the sample: new active TB diagnosis, blood taken before or within 7 days of starting treatment. The protocol was immunoSEQ multiplex PCR, while the TCRdb copy is restricted to in-frame clones and leaves out a portion. This repertoire shows about 40,000 clones, approximately 93% found once; its top ten account for around 4%. Sample: PBMCs, taken at tuberculosis diagnosis. The receptor set was obtained from an adult with tuberculosis.

The chain couples TRBV6-5 to TRBJ1-6; 8 positions match TRBD1. J was trimmed by 7 bases and V by 2 bases; bases with no gene match: 7. CDR1 and CDR2 from the germline V gene are MNHEY and SVGAGI. The CDR3 runs to 16 residues. The CDR3 protein is CASSYGGQGGNSPLHF. As DNA, the CDR3 is TGTGCCAGCAGTTACGGAGGACAGGGCGGGAATTCACCCCTCCACTTT.

This clone was detected once. The CDR3 DNA follows: TGTGCCAGCAGTTTGACACTGGGCTCTGGAAACACCATATATTTT. Translated: CASSLTLGSGNTIYF. The chain has TRBV6-5 and TRBJ1-3; the D is unclear. In germline, CDR1 is MNHEY, CDR2 SVGAGI. Trimming took off 4 bases at V and 0 bases at J, with 10 bases between the two ends. CDR3 size: 15 residues.

The J gene is TRBJ2-3, the V gene TRBV2; TRBD2 aligns across 16 bases. The trim removed 7 bases at V and 0 bases at J, leaving 10 bases unmatched. The CDR3 has 19 amino acids. CDR1 and CDR2 from the germline V gene are SNHLY and FYNNEI. CDR3 DNA: TGTGCCAGCATTGGACCGGGACTAGCGGGGGGGTTAAGCACAGATACGCAGTATTTT. The encoded protein is CASIGPGLAGGLSTDTQYF.

The rearrangement links TRBV20-1 to TRBJ2-1; D gene ambiguous. Trimming removed 3 bases from V and 9 bases from J, with 9 bases in between. This CDR3 is built from 11 residues. Germline loops: CDR1 DFQATT, CDR2 SNEGSKA (reference sequence). The DNA of the CDR3 is TGCAGTGCTAGCAGGCATCTTGAGCAGTTCTTC. Translated: CSASRHLEQFF.

V usage is TRBV14 and J usage is TRBJ2-7, with 8 bases matching TRBD2. The trim removed 4 bases at V and 3 bases at J, leaving 11 bases unmatched. The CDR3 is 16 amino acids. CDR1 is SGHDN, CDR2 FVKESK, per germline. As DNA, the CDR3 is TGTGCCAGCAGCCCCGTCAATAGCGGGGCTAGCTACGAGCAGTACTTC. Protein sequence: CASSPVNSGASYEQYF. Combining the CDR3 with reference TRBV14 and TRBJ2-7 gives the whole variable domain EAGVTQFPSHSVIEKGQTVTLRCDPISGHDNLYWYRRVMGKEIKFLLHFVKESKQDESGMPNNRFLAERTGGTYSTLKVQPAELEDSGVYFCASSPVNSGASYEQYFGPGTRLTVT.

The chain couples TRBV5-1 to TRBJ1-2; D perhaps matches TRBD1 (6 bases). CDR3 length equals 12 residues. V lost 4 bases and J lost 4, with 8 bases in between. Germline lookup yields CDR1 SGHRS and CDR2 YFSETQ. The DNA for the CDR3 is TGCGCCAGCAGCCTGGACAGCTATGGCTACACCTTC. Translated, it gives CASSLDSYGYTF.

The rearrangement joins TRBV5-8 to TRBJ2-1, with TRBD2 identical over 10 bases. From germline, CDR1 is SGHTS and CDR2 YDEGEE. The CDR3 covers 15 residues. V was clipped by 0 bases and J by 5 bases; unmatched bases: 2. CDR3 protein: CASSLELAGNNEQFF. The CDR3 DNA is TGTGCCAGCAGCTTGGAACTAGCGGGGAACAATGAGCAGTTCTTC.

The V gene is TRBV12-5, the J gene TRBJ1-2; D is uncertain. This CDR3 is built from 16 residues. CDR1 and CDR2 (germline): LGHNT, FRNRAP. The V gene lost 1 base and the J gene lost 4 bases, with 16 bases spanning the gap. DNA for the CDR3: TGTGCTAGTGGTTTGGCAACAGCCCTCGGTCGCTATGGCTACACCTTC. This sequence encodes CASGLATALGRYGYTF.

This clone was observed once. This chain's CDR3 is CASSPGVQPQHF. The DNA for the CDR3 is TGTGCCAGCAGTCCAGGGGTACAGCCCCAGCATTTT. The rearrangement uses TRBV28 and TRBJ1-5, with a tentative D call TRBD1 (6 bases). The V gene lost 5 bases and the J gene lost 7 bases, with 9 bases spanning the gap. CDR3 length: 12 residues. Looked up from germline, CDR1 is MDHEN and CDR2 is SYDVKM.

This rearrangement joins TRBV18 to TRBJ2-1; 12 nucleotides align to TRBD2. CDR3 length: 17 residues. Germline CDR1 reads KGHSH; CDR2 reads LQKENI. The ends lost 2 bases at V and 9 bases at J; junction bases unmatched: 11. The CDR3 DNA reads as TGTGCCAGCTCACCATTGACTAGCGGGGGTCCCTTTTCTGAGCAGTTCTTC. It yields the protein CASSPLTSGGPFSEQFF.

The gene calls are TRBV18 and TRBJ2-3; TRBD2 aligns across 7 bases. The CDR3 runs to 18 residues. Germline V gene data show CDR1 as KGHSH and CDR2 as LQKENI. Unmatched junction bases numbered 15, after V lost 2 bases and J lost 4 bases. CDR3 loop: CASSPFSGLSARADTQYF. CDR3 sequence (DNA): TGTGCCAGCTCACCATTCTCGGGACTATCGGCCCGTGCAGATACGCAGTATTTT. The complete variable domain, with remaining parts taken from reference TRBV18 and TRBJ2-3, reads NAGVMQNPRHLVRRRGQEARLRCSPMKGHSHVYWYRQLPEEGLKFMVYLQKENIIDESGMPKERFSAEFPKEGPSILRIQQVVRGDSAAYFCASSPFSGLSARADTQYFGPGTRLTVL.

The V call is TRBV5-8, the J call TRBJ1-5, with 7 bases aligning to TRBD1. Germline values: CDR1 SGHTS, CDR2 YDEGEE. With 2 bases clipped from V and 7 bases from J, the junction kept 15 bases outside the gene matches. The CDR3 has 17 amino acids. CDR3 protein: CASSFYRGGQGVQPQHF. DNA for the CDR3: TGTGCCAGCAGCTTTTACCGAGGGGGCCAGGGCGTCCAGCCCCAGCATTTT.

V is TRBV7-2 and J is TRBJ2-7; TRBD1 aligns across 7 bases. The J segment lost 4 bases and the V segment lost 1 base, leaving 7 bases of the junction unmatched. Germline assignment: CDR1 SGHTA and CDR2 FQGNSA. This CDR3 has 15 residues. The CDR3 DNA sequence: TGTGCCAGCAGCTTAGGGGTAGGACAGGTGTACGAGCAGTACTTC. Residues: CASSLGVGQVYEQYF.

The V and J genes are TRBV10-3 and TRBJ2-7, with D perhaps matching TRBD2 (6 bases). Germline V gene lookup returns CDR1 ENHRY and CDR2 SYGVKD. Trimming left V 0 bases short and J 7 bases short, with 16 bases between. CDR3 length: 15 amino acids. CDR3 in amino acids: CAISESRGGGLEQYF. CDR3 DNA: TGTGCCATCAGTGAGTCACGGGGTGGAGGGTTGGAGCAGTACTTC.

The chain recombines TRBV2 with TRBJ2-1, with TRBD2 matching 11 bases. The CDR3 spans 13 residues. Per the germline V gene, CDR1 is SNHLY and CDR2 is FYNNEI. The V gene end was trimmed by 8 bases and the J gene end by 7 bases; junction bases not matched to a gene: 4. The CDR3 coding sequence is TGTGCCAGCCTAGCGGGGGGAACGAATGAGCAGTTCTTC. It is translated as CASLAGGTNEQFF.

In its sample, this clone was seen a few times. The chain links TRBV5-8 to TRBJ2-1, with 11 nucleotides matching TRBD2. Germline lookup yields CDR1 SGHTS and CDR2 YDEGEE. J gave up 10 bases and V 4 bases, and 16 bases lay outside the gene matches. The CDR3 sequence is 17 residues long. The CDR3 DNA reads as TGTGCCAGCAGCCGCCGTGTAACGGGACTAGCGGCCCTCGAGCAGTTCTTC. Translated, it gives CASSRRVTGLAALEQFF. The variable domain in full, with the rest retrieved from reference TRBV5-8 and TRBJ2-1, is EAGVTQSPTHLIKTRGQQATLRCSPISGHTSVYWYQQALGLGLQFLLWYDEGEERNRGNFPPRFSGRQFPNYSSELNVNALELEDSALYLCASSRRVTGLAALEQFFGPGTRLTVL.

CDR3 in DNA: TGTGCCAGCAGTGAATACGGGGGGGATAACTATGGCTACACCTTC. Residues: CASSEYGGDNYGYTF. The chain uses TRBV25-1 and TRBJ1-2, with D possibly matching TRBD1 (5 bases). The CDR3 length is 15 residues. Trimming removed 0 bases from V and 1 base from J, with 9 bases in between. From germline, CDR1 is MGHDK and CDR2 SYGVNS.

The chain uses TRBV7-2 and TRBJ2-1; D unclear. Per germline, CDR1 SGHTA and CDR2 FQGNSA. Trimming pared 1 base from V and 5 bases from J, leaving 15 bases between. The CDR3 loop spans 16 amino acids. CDR3 sequence: CASSLEARLRDNEQFF. The CDR3 DNA sequence: TGTGCCAGCAGCTTAGAAGCCCGACTGAGAGACAATGAGCAGTTCTTC.

The rearrangement links TRBV5-1 to TRBJ1-6; D call uncertain. Looked up from germline, CDR1 is SGHRS and CDR2 is YFSETQ. Between the trimmed V and J ends, which lost 8 bases and 9 bases, there was a span of 6 bases. This CDR3 is built from 10 residues. CDR3 protein: CASFISPLHF. CDR3 nucleotides: TGCGCCAGTTTTATTTCACCCCTCCACTTT.

The V and J genes are TRBV5-4 and TRBJ1-2, with unresolved D. With 0 bases removed from V and 2 bases from J, the gap between germline ends came to 8 bases. The CDR3 runs 14 residues. Germline CDR1 is SGHNT and CDR2 is YYREEE (reference sequence). Written as DNA, the CDR3 is TGTGCCAGCAGCTTGGTAGGCGGAAACTATGGCTACACCTTC. This codes for CASSLVGGNYGYTF.

The CDR3 nucleotides read TGCGCCAGCAGCTTGCGGGGGGCATACACTGAAGCTTTCTTT. This translates into CASSLRGAYTEAFF. The chain is built from TRBV5-1 and TRBJ1-1, with a weak D call TRBD1 (6 bases). Germline V gene lookup returns CDR1 SGHRS and CDR2 YFSETQ. V was clipped by 1 base and J by 3 bases, with 10 bases between them. This CDR3 is 14 amino acids long.